This T cell receptor (beta chain) derives from a study of blood T cell repertoires in COVID-19. The overall study: Symptom resolution, clearance, or two negative PCRs marked donors in Cohort 3 as recovered.

This CDR3 comprises 15 residues. The germline CDR1 and CDR2 sequences are LNHNV and YYDKDF (reference sequence). The V and J ends lost 0 bases and 2 bases respectively, with 10 bases between them. In the authors' workflow: Using reference gene primer amplification, nucleated cell counts were estimated. Sequencing used immunoSEQ multiplex PCR; TCRdb keeps in-frame clones, though not all of them. For V, J and clone size, that table is used; D and trimming come from the DNA. This table holds around 300,000 clones, more than 75% found once. J is TRBJ1-1 and V is TRBV15; D not resolved. Sequenced input: PBMCs or T cells enriched from blood (not recorded which). The receptor was derived from a woman in her sixties or seventies in a cohort exposed to, infected with or recovered from COVID-19 (not recorded which). The CDR3 sequence is CATSREAGVNTEAFF. In DNA, the CDR3 is TGTGCCACCAGCAGAGAGGCGGGAGTTAACACTGAAGCTTTCTTT.